Following are 27 T cell receptor beta chains from one sample sequenced in a study of CD8 T cells in ankylosing spondylitis. Whole-study results and caveats: Characteristic, it appeared, of ankylosing spondylitis blood was a TCR beta motif of roughly 8 highly homologous variants.

The antigens for these receptors are not known. TCRdb redid the calling of the 5' RACE reads with MiXCR, one entry per CDR3 protein. The sample records around 890,000 distinct CDR3 sequences, about 10% being singletons. The source material was blood, either unsorted or a sorted T cell fraction (not recorded which). These receptors were taken from a male donor with ankylosing spondylitis.

A few counts support this clonotype. Compared with germline, one end of the junction differs, possibly owing to a read error. V gene TRBV4-3 combines with J gene TRBJ1-1, with D perhaps matching TRBD1 (5 bases). Germline CDR1 reads LGHNA; CDR2 reads YSLEER. The CDR3 extends over 15 amino acids. In DNA form, the CDR3 reads TGCGCCAGCAGCCAAGATGGCAGGGTTTACACTGAAGTTTTCTTT. Protein sequence: CASSQDGRVYTEVFF.

The chain uses TRBV5-1 and TRBJ2-7; D is uncertain. Germline CDR1 is SGHRS and CDR2 is YFSETQ. The V and J ends lost 4 bases and 5 bases respectively, with 13 bases between them. The CDR3 runs 13 residues. The CDR3 is CASSQRPGHEQYF. CDR3 in DNA: TGCGCCAGCAGCCAACGACCTGGGCACGAGCAGTACTTC. The full variable domain, rest sourced from reference TRBV5-1 and TRBJ2-7, is KAGVTQTPRYLIKTRGQQVTLSCSPISGHRSVSWYQQTPGQGLQFLFEYFSETQRNKGNFPGRFSGRQFSNSRSEMNVSTLELGDSALYLCASSQRPGHEQYFGPGTRLTVT.

V is TRBV20-1 and J is TRBJ1-1, with D tentatively TRBD1 (6 bases). The CDR3 length is 14 residues. The germline CDR1 and CDR2 sequences are DFQATT and SNEGSKA (reference sequence). V lost 6 bases to trimming and J lost 4 bases, with 18 bases between them. The CDR3 bases are TGCAGTGCCACACAGGGCGGGGCACTCACTGAAGCTTTCTTT. This codes for CSATQGGALTEAFF.

This clonotype was detected many times. This chain uses TRBV18 with TRBJ1-3, with D tentatively TRBD1 (5 bases). The CDR3 spans 16 residues. Trimming shortened V by 2 bases and J by 2 bases, and 13 bases separated the two germline ends. Per the germline V gene, CDR1 is KGHSH and CDR2 is LQKENI. CDR3 loop: CASSPSGAAAGNTIYF. CDR3 in DNA: TGTGCCAGCTCACCAAGCGGGGCAGCGGCTGGAAACACCATATATTTT.

This clonotype was seen only a few times. The chain combines TRBV5-1 with TRBJ2-2; D gene uncertain. The CDR3 extends over 17 amino acids. The V and J ends lost 1 base and 0 bases respectively, with 13 bases between them. Germline CDR1 reads SGHRS; CDR2 reads YFSETQ. The CDR3 DNA sequence: TGCGCCAGCAGCTTGCTGGGTCCCGACGCGAACACCGGGGAGCTGTTTTTT. This encodes CASSLLGPDANTGELFF.

There are a few counts of this clonotype. The chain carries TRBV4-2 and TRBJ2-6; D is uncertain. Germline CDR1 LGHNA, CDR2 YNFKEQ. The CDR3 loop spans 16 amino acids. Trimming cost V 0 bases and J 0 bases, with 6 bases left between them. CDR3 sequence reads: CASSQDHDSGANVLTF. DNA for the CDR3: TGTGCCAGCAGCCAAGATCATGACTCTGGGGCCAACGTCCTGACTTTC.

This clonotype was observed many times. The V and J genes are TRBV29-1 and TRBJ2-5; D gene uncertain. This CDR3 region has 12 residues. Germline CDR1 is SQVTM and CDR2 is ANQGSEA. V lost 6 bases and J lost 0, with 8 bases in between. The CDR3 DNA reads TGCAGCGTCTGGCAAAACCAAGAGACCCAGTACTTC. Its translation is CSVWQNQETQYF.

This clonotype was counted only a few times. The chain couples TRBV7-3 to TRBJ2-5; D tentatively fits TRBD1 or TRBD2 (6 bases each). This CDR3 contains 13 residues. From germline, CDR1 is SGHTA and CDR2 FQGTGA. Trimming stripped 5 bases from V and 7 bases from J, with 14 bases between. Here the CDR3 reads CASSEGGDTTQYF. CDR3 nucleotides: TGTGCCAGCAGCGAGGGGGGAGACACGACCCAGTACTTC.

This clonotype was counted at least ten times. J is TRBJ2-2 and V is TRBV12-3 or TRBV12-4, with a possible D match to TRBD1 (6 bases). The CDR3 totals 15 residues. Trimming cost V 6 bases and J 1 base, with 12 bases left between them. CDR3 sequence: CASSLGHLNTGELFF. For the CDR3, the DNA is TGTGCCAGCAGCTTGGGACACCTGAACACCGGGGAGCTGTTTTTT.

This clonotype was observed a few times. The chain has TRBV11-2 and TRBJ2-4; 7 positions match TRBD1. The length of the CDR3 is 16 residues. Germline lookup yields CDR1 SGHAT and CDR2 FQNNGV. The junction had 7 bases not matched to a gene; V was cut back by 0 bases and J by 5 bases. The CDR3 is CASSLELGQLENIQYF. The CDR3 nucleotides are TGTGCCAGCAGCTTAGAGTTGGGACAGTTGGAAAACATTCAGTACTTC. Combining the CDR3 with reference TRBV11-2 and TRBJ2-4 gives the whole variable domain EAGVAQSPRYKIIEKRQSVAFWCNPISGHATLYWYQQILGQGPKLLIQFQNNGVVDDSQLPKDRFSAERLKGVDSTLKIQPAKLEDSAVYLCASSLELGQLENIQYFGAGTRLSVL.

This clonotype has ten or more counts. This chain joins TRBV20-1 and TRBJ1-1; 7 bases are a match to TRBD1. Trimming at V came to 0 bases and at J to 12 bases, leaving 16 bases not matched to a gene. The CDR3 is made up of 15 amino acids. Germline CDR1 DFQATT, CDR2 SNEGSKA (reference sequence). CDR3 sequence reads: CSARDTGTAGVITFF. The CDR3 DNA is TGCAGTGCTAGAGATACCGGGACAGCCGGGGTTATAACTTTCTTT.

This clonotype was found many times. The V and J genes are TRBV5-1 and TRBJ1-2, with 11 bases lining up with TRBD1. Germline CDR1 SGHRS, CDR2 YFSETQ. The CDR3 consists of 16 residues. Unmatched junction bases numbered 8, after V lost 0 bases and J lost 7 bases. The CDR3 protein is CASSLAVDRGPSGYTF. The CDR3 bases are TGCGCCAGCAGCTTGGCCGTGGACAGGGGGCCCAGTGGCTACACCTTC.

The chain uses TRBV5-1 and TRBJ2-1; D possibly matches TRBD1 or TRBD2 (6 bases each). Germline values: CDR1 SGHRS, CDR2 YFSETQ. V was shortened by 1 base and J by 6 bases, with 14 bases between the two germline ends. The CDR3 contains 15 residues. CDR3 sequence reads: CASSLRGPALNEQFF. The CDR3 region has the DNA TGCGCCAGCAGCTTGCGGGGGCCGGCCCTCAATGAGCAGTTCTTC.

This clonotype was found a few times. J is TRBJ2-1 and V is TRBV28; TRBD1 agrees at 9 bases. The trim removed 1 base at V and 7 bases at J, leaving 8 bases unmatched. This CDR3 comprises 16 residues. Germline V gene lookup returns CDR1 MDHEN and CDR2 SYDVKM. The CDR3 loop is CASSLFWGQGGNEQFF. The CDR3 bases are TGTGCCAGCAGTTTATTCTGGGGACAGGGCGGTAATGAGCAGTTCTTC.

The chain recombines TRBV7-2 with TRBJ2-1, with 8 bases lining up with TRBD2. The CDR3 is 15 amino acids. V lost 2 bases to trimming and J lost 4 bases; unmatched junction nucleotides: 4. From germline, CDR1 is SGHTA and CDR2 FQGNSA. CDR3 in amino acids: CASSLPGGGYNEQFF. CDR3 nucleotide sequence: TGTGCCAGCAGCTTACCGGGGGGGGGATACAATGAGCAGTTCTTC.

In its sample, this clonotype was seen many times. This sequence joins TRBV6-2 or TRBV6-3 and TRBJ2-6, with no clear D. CDR1 is MNHEY and CDR2 is SVGEGT in the germline V gene. Trimming stripped 4 bases from V and 0 bases from J, with 22 bases between. This CDR3 has 20 residues. CDR3 sequence (DNA): TGTGCCAGCAGTTTTTTAGGACCCTTTAATTCAGTCTCTGGGGCCAACGTCCTGACTTTC. It is translated as CASSFLGPFNSVSGANVLTF.

This clonotype was seen a handful of times. The rearrangement joins TRBV7-6 to TRBJ2-3, with D tentatively TRBD2 (6 bases). The V gene's germline CDR1 is SGHVS and CDR2 FNYEAQ. The length of the CDR3 is 15 residues. V lost 1 base, J lost 4 bases, and 12 bases lay in between. CDR3 region: CASSLVGLASDTQYF. CDR3 DNA: TGTGCCAGCAGCTTAGTCGGGCTAGCGTCAGATACGCAGTATTTT. The whole variable domain, filled in from reference TRBV7-6 and TRBJ2-3, reads GAGVSQSPRYKVTKRGQDVALRCDPISGHVSLYWYRQALGQGPEFLTYFNYEAQQDKSGLPNDRFSAERPEGSISTLTIQRTEQRDSAMYRCASSLVGLASDTQYFGPGTRLTVL.

V is TRBV4-3 and J is TRBJ2-7; D is undetermined. The V gene lost 0 bases and the J gene lost 1 base, with 13 bases spanning the gap. Germline CDR1 reads LGHNA; CDR2 reads YSLEER. The length of the CDR3 is 16 residues. In nucleotides, the CDR3 is TGCGCCAGCAGCCAAGATGTATGGAGATCTTCCTACGAGCAGTACTTC. Translation: CASSQDVWRSSYEQYF.

The gene calls are TRBV29-1 and TRBJ1-1; no definite D call. This CDR3 comprises 13 residues. Per the germline V gene, CDR1 is SQVTM and CDR2 is ANQGSEA. Trimming removed 6 bases at V and 6 bases at J, with 17 bases between. The DNA of the CDR3 is TGCAGCGTCGGACGAGAAGTAAACTCTGAAGCTTTCTTT. Translation gives CSVGREVNSEAFF.

The gene calls are TRBV20-1 and TRBJ1-1; D unresolved. CDR3 size: 13 residues. Trimming removed 5 bases at V and 1 base at J, with 11 bases between. Germline CDR1 reads DFQATT; CDR2 reads SNEGSKA (reference sequence). The chain's CDR3 is CSASSGRNTEAFF. CDR3 coding DNA: TGCAGTGCTTCGAGTGGGAGGAACACTGAAGCTTTCTTT.

This clonotype was found a few times. The gene calls are TRBV12-3 or TRBV12-4 and TRBJ2-3, with D perhaps TRBD1 or TRBD2 (5 bases each). The CDR3 covers 14 residues. V was clipped by 2 bases and J by 2 bases, with 8 bases between them. CDR3 nucleotide sequence: TGTGCCAGCAGTTTACAGGGAGACACAGATACGCAGTATTTT. This sequence encodes CASSLQGDTDTQYF.

This clonotype was seen many times. CDR3 amino acids: CASQSGAYEQYF. The CDR3 coding sequence is TGTGCCAGTCAATCGGGGGCTTACGAGCAGTACTTC. The chain links TRBV10-3 to TRBJ2-7, with D perhaps assigned TRBD1 or TRBD2 (6 bases each). The CDR3 has 12 residues. The germline gives CDR1 ENHRY, CDR2 SYGVKD. V was shortened by 10 bases and J by 4 bases, with 14 bases between the two germline ends.

The sample holds a few counts of this clonotype. The chain couples TRBV20-1 to TRBJ2-5, with D maybe TRBD1 (6 bases). This CDR3 comprises 14 residues. V lost 6 bases and J lost 2, with 16 bases in between. Germline lookup yields CDR1 DFQATT and CDR2 SNEGSKA (reference sequence). CDR3: CSATPRTAQETQYF. The CDR3 region has the DNA TGCAGTGCAACTCCCCGGACAGCTCAAGAGACCCAGTACTTC.

At least ten counts were recorded for this clonotype. This chain's CDR3 is CASSPSGQINTGELFF. DNA for the CDR3: TGTGCCAGCAGTCCTTCGGGGCAGATAAACACCGGGGAGCTGTTTTTT. The chain is built from TRBV27 and TRBJ2-2, with D perhaps TRBD1 or TRBD2 (5 bases each). Germline CDR1 MNHEY, CDR2 SMNVEV (reference sequence). V was trimmed by 5 bases and J by 2 bases, leaving 15 bases between them. There are 16 residues in the CDR3.

There are a few counts of this clonotype. The V and J genes are TRBV11-2 and TRBJ2-3; TRBD2 matches at 10 bases. J was trimmed by 2 bases and V by 0 bases; bases with no gene match: 2. Per the germline V gene, CDR1 is SGHAT and CDR2 is FQNNGV. The CDR3 has 16 residues. The CDR3 spells CASSLEAGGITDTQYF. Written as DNA, the CDR3 is TGTGCCAGCAGCTTAGAAGCGGGGGGGATCACAGATACGCAGTATTTT.

This clonotype has a handful of counts. The chain couples TRBV10-3 to TRBJ2-5, with TRBD2 matching 8 bases. The CDR3 is made up of 14 amino acids. V trimming: 6 bases; J trimming: 10 bases; junction bases outside the gene matches: 13. Germline V gene data show CDR1 as ENHRY and CDR2 as SYGVKD. CDR3 amino acids: CAISSGGGPEGQYF. The CDR3 DNA sequence: TGTGCCATCAGCTCCGGGGGGGGGCCAGAAGGCCAGTACTTC.

This clonotype was picked up a small number of times. The J gene is TRBJ1-1, the V gene TRBV2; D is uncertain. The CDR3 runs to 13 residues. Germline V lookup: CDR1 SNHLY, CDR2 FYNNEI. Trimming pared 6 bases from V and 4 bases from J, leaving 12 bases between. The CDR3 sequence: CASRRVSGTEAFF. The CDR3 nucleotides read TGTGCCAGCAGGAGGGTTTCCGGCACTGAAGCTTTCTTT.